This T cell receptor beta chain is from a study of blood T cell repertoires in COVID-19. Study as a whole: Sites in the United States, Italy and Spain provided acute and convalescent COVID-19 samples.

CDR3 length equals 14 residues. J gave up 4 bases and V 4 bases, and 5 bases lay outside the gene matches. Germline loops: CDR1 SGHTA, CDR2 FQGNSA. The study recruited people aged about 18 to 95 years across more than 20 US areas. The study assigned cohorts using participant-reported clinical history. As originally analysed: Estimates of nucleated cell counts were drawn from the amplification of reference gene primers. Here immunoSEQ multiplex PCR was the method, and the copy in TCRdb shows in-frame clones only, minus some. From that table come the V and J calls and clone size; the DNA was used to work out D and trimming. The data hold around 300,000 clones, with around 90% observed a single time.

V and J are TRBV7-2 and TRBJ1-1; 8 bases align to TRBD1. This TCR came from a woman aged 55-70 years in a cohort exposed to, infected with or recovered from COVID-19 (not recorded which). The specimen sequenced was PBMCs or T cells enriched from blood (not recorded which). The CDR3 is CASSWTGLGTEAFF. The CDR3 nucleotides are TGTGCCAGCAGCTGGACAGGGTTGGGCACTGAAGCTTTCTTT. The full variable domain, in which reference TRBV7-2 and TRBJ1-1 provide the parts outside the CDR3, is GAGVSQSPSNKVTEKGKDVELRCDPISGHTALYWYRQSLGQGLEFLIYFQGNSAPDKSGLPSDRFSAERTGGSVSTLTIQRTQQEDSAVYLCASSWTGLGTEAFFGQGTRLTVV.